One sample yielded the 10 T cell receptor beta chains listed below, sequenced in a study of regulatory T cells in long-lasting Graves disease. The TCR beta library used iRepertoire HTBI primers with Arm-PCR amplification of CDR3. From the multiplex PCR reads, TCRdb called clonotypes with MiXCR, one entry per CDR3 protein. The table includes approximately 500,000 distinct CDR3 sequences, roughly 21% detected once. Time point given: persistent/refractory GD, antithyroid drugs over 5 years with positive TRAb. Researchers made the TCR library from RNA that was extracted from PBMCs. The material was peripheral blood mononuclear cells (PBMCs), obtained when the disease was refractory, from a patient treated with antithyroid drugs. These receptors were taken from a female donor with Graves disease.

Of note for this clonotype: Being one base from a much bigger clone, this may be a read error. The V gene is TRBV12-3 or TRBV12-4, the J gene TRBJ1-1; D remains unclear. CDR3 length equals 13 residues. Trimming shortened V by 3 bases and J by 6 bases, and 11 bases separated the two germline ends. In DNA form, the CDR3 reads TGTGCCAGCAGTTTGGGCAGTACCCCTGAAGCTTTCTTT. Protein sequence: CASSLGSTPEAFF.

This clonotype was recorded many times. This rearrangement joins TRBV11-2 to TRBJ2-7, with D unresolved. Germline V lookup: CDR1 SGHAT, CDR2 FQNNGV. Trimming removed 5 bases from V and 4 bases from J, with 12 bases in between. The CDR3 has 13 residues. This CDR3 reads CASSRDLSYEQYF. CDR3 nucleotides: TGTGCCAGCAGCAGGGATCTCTCTTACGAGCAGTACTTC.

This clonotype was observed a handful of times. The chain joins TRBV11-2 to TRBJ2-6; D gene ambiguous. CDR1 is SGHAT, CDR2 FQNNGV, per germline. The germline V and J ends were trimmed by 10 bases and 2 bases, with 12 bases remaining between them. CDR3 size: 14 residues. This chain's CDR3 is CATRDPAGANVLTF. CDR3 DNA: TGTGCCACCAGAGATCCGGCTGGGGCCAACGTCCTGACTTTC.

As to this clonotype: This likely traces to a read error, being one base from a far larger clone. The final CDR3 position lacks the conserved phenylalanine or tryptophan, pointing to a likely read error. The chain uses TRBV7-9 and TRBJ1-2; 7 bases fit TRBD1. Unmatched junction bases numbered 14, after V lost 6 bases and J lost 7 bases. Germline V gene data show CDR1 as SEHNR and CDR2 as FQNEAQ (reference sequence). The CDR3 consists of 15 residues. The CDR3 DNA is TGTGCCAGCAGTTATCCCCCGGGGAGGGGGCTTGGCTACACCCTC. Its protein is CASSYPPGRGLGYTL.

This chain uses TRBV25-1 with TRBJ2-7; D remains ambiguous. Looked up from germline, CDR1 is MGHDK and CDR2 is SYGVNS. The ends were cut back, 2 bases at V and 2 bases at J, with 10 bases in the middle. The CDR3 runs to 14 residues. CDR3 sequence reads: CASSEIGTPYEQYF. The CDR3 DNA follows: TGTGCCAGCAGTGAAATCGGCACCCCCTACGAGCAGTACTTC.

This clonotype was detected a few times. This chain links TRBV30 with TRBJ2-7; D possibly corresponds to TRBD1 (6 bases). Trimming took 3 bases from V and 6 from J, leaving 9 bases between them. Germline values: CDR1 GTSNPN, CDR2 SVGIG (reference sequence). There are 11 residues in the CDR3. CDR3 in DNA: TGTGCCTGGAGCTACAGGGTCGAGCAGTACTTC. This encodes CAWSYRVEQYF. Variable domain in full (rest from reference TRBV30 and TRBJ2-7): SQTIHQWPATLVQPVGSPLSLECTVEGTSNPNLYWYRQAAGRGLQLLFYSVGIGQISSEVPQNLSASRPQDRQFILSSKKLLLSDSGFYLCAWSYRVEQYFGPGTRLTVT.

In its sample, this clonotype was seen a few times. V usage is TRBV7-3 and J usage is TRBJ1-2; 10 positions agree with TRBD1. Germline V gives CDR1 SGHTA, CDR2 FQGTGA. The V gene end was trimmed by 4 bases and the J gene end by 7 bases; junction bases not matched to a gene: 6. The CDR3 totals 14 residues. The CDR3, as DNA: TGTGCCAGCAGCTCCGGGACAGGGGTTTTTGGCTACACCTTC. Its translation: CASSSGTGVFGYTF.

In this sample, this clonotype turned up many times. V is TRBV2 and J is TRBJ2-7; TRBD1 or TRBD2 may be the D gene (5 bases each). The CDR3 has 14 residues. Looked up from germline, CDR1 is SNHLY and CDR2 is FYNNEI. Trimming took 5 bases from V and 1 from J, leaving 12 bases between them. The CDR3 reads CASSWDLRSYEQYF. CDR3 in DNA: TGTGCCAGCAGTTGGGACCTCAGATCCTACGAGCAGTACTTC.

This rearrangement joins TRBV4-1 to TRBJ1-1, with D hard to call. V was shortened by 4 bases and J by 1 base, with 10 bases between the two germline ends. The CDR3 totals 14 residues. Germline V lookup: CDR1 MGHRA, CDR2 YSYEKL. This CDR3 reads CASSPPLKNTEAFF. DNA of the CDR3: TGCGCCAGCAGCCCCCCACTGAAGAACACTGAAGCTTTCTTT.

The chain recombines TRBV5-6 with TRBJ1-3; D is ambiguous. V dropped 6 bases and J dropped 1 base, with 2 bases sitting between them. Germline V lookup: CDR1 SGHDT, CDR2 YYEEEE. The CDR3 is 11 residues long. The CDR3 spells CASTSGNTIYF. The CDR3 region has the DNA TGTGCCAGCACGTCTGGAAACACCATATATTTT.